These 19 T cell receptor beta chains share one sample of origin, sequenced in a study of PD-1 blockade in mismatch repair-deficient tumors. Measured with immunoSEQ multiplex PCR; TCRdb has only the in-frame clones, and not every one. The sample records about 34,000 clones, 80% being singletons. This specimen consisted of PBMCs, obtained less than 7 weeks after starting pembrolizumab. The source of these receptors is an adult with mismatch repair-deficient cancer.

The count of this clone is one. The gene calls are TRBV10-3 and TRBJ2-2, with D possibly TRBD2 on 6 matching bases. Trimming cost V 8 bases and J 0 bases, with 10 bases left between them. This CDR3 is built from 14 residues. CDR1 and CDR2 (germline): ENHRY, SYGVKD. The CDR3 sequence: CAISGTSNTGELFF. CDR3 sequence (DNA): TGTGCCATCTCCGGGACTTCGAACACCGGGGAGCTGTTTTTT.

CDR3 sequence (DNA): TGCGCCAGCAGCTTGGCCTTAGACACCACCTACGAGCAGTACTTC. This gives the protein CASSLALDTTYEQYF. This chain connects TRBV5-1 to TRBJ2-7, with D uncertain. CDR1 and CDR2 from the germline V gene are SGHRS and YFSETQ. CDR3 size: 15 residues. Trimming removed 0 bases from V and 2 bases from J, with 12 bases in between.

This clone appeared once. This sequence joins TRBV27 and TRBJ1-1; D perhaps matches TRBD1 (6 bases). The CDR3 length is 18 residues. Germline CDR1 is MNHEY and CDR2 is SMNVEV (reference sequence). Trimming took off 5 bases at V and 2 bases at J, with 24 bases between the two ends. In nucleotides, the CDR3 is TGTGCCAGCAGTCCCCTTCGGGGGGGCTACGTGGGAAACACTGAAGCTTTCTTT. Translated, it gives CASSPLRGGYVGNTEAFF.

The chain carries TRBV27 and TRBJ1-4; unclear D gene. Trimming pared 0 bases from V and 5 bases from J, leaving 10 bases between. The CDR3 consists of 15 residues. Germline CDR1 MNHEY, CDR2 SMNVEV (reference sequence). CDR3 protein: CASSLSSRKNEKLFF. CDR3 bases: TGTGCCAGCAGTTTATCGTCGCGGAAGAATGAAAAACTGTTTTTT.

The chain recombines TRBV28 with TRBJ1-1; D is undetermined. This CDR3 has 14 amino acids. The germline V and J ends were trimmed by 8 bases and 6 bases, with 19 bases remaining between them. Germline values: CDR1 MDHEN, CDR2 SYDVKM. CDR3 bases: TGTGCCAGCGCCTATGACGGGCGGGGATCTGAAGCTTTCTTT. Its protein is CASAYDGRGSEAFF.

The rearrangement joins TRBV15 to TRBJ2-3; TRBD2 matches 14 bases. The V and J ends lost 5 bases and 2 bases, in that order; junction bases with no gene match: 9. CDR1 is LNHNV and CDR2 is YYDKDF in the germline V gene (reference sequence). The CDR3 consists of 18 residues. The CDR3 DNA reads as TGTGCCACCAGCGGGGGGAGGGGACTAGCGGGAGCCACAGATACGCAGTATTTT. Its protein product is CATSGGRGLAGATDTQYF.

This clone was found a few times. The J gene is TRBJ1-1, the V gene TRBV6-4; the D is unclear. The CDR3 length is 13 residues. The V gene's germline CDR1 is MRHNA and CDR2 SNTAGT. The germline V and J ends were trimmed by 5 bases and 9 bases, with 16 bases remaining between them. The CDR3 reads CASSPRKGRKAFF. Here the CDR3 DNA reads TGTGCCAGCAGTCCGAGAAAAGGGAGGAAAGCTTTCTTT.

The rearrangement joins TRBV7-3 to TRBJ1-1, with unresolved D. The CDR3 is 15 residues long. V was pared by 5 bases and J by 0 bases, with 13 bases between. Germline V gene lookup returns CDR1 SGHTA and CDR2 FQGTGA. CDR3 in amino acids: CASSPTPGLNTEAFF. The CDR3 DNA reads as TGTGCCAGCAGCCCTACCCCGGGATTGAACACTGAAGCTTTCTTT.

This clone was seen a single time. The V gene is TRBV6-1, the J gene TRBJ2-5; no reliable D call. CDR1 and CDR2 from the germline V gene are MNHNS and SASEGT. CDR3 length: 14 amino acids. The ends were cut back, 2 bases at V and 2 bases at J, with 9 bases in the middle. CDR3 loop: CASSEFGPQETQYF. The CDR3 DNA reads TGTGCCAGCAGTGAATTTGGGCCTCAAGAGACCCAGTACTTC.

This chain connects TRBV28 to TRBJ2-1; 8 nucleotides agree with TRBD2. Germline CDR1 reads MDHEN; CDR2 reads SYDVKM. The CDR3 is made up of 16 amino acids. The V gene end was trimmed by 4 bases and the J gene end by 3 bases; junction bases not matched to a gene: 8. The CDR3 DNA reads as TGTGCCAGCAGTTCCTACATAGCGGGGAACTACAATGAGCAGTTCTTC. It codes for CASSSYIAGNYNEQFF.

The chain employs TRBV7-2 and TRBJ2-1, with 7 bases matching TRBD1. The germline CDR1 and CDR2 sequences are SGHTA and FQGNSA. CDR3 length equals 15 residues. V lost 1 base and J lost 4; bases outside the gene matches: 4. CDR3 sequence (DNA): TGTGCCAGCAGCTTAGAAAAGGGGGCTTACAATGAGCAGTTCTTC. It is translated as CASSLEKGAYNEQFF.

The V gene is TRBV27, the J gene TRBJ2-1; TRBD2 aligns across 8 bases. The V gene end was trimmed by 3 bases and the J gene end by 8 bases; junction bases not matched to a gene: 6. Germline loops: CDR1 MNHEY, CDR2 SMNVEV (reference sequence). This CDR3 region has 14 residues. The CDR3 reads CASSFRGTRYEQFF. CDR3 nucleotides: TGTGCCAGCAGTTTTAGGGGGACTAGATATGAGCAGTTCTTC.

The rearrangement uses TRBV7-3 and TRBJ2-1; weak D call: TRBD2 (6 bases). Per germline, CDR1 SGHTA and CDR2 FQGTGA. Trimming removed 1 base at V and 6 bases at J, with 25 bases between. The CDR3 contains 19 residues. In nucleotides, the CDR3 is TGTGCCAGCAGCTTAAACCCCCCGACGGCTAGCGAGTATGGCAATGAGCAGTTCTTC. It codes for CASSLNPPTASEYGNEQFF. Supplemented by reference TRBV7-3 and TRBJ2-1, the full variable domain reads GAGVSQTPSNKVTEKGKYVELRCDPISGHTALYWYRQSLGQGPEFLIYFQGTGAADDSGLPNDRFFAVRPEGSVSTLKIQRTERGDSAVYLCASSLNPPTASEYGNEQFFGPGTRLTVL.

This chain uses TRBV23-1 with TRBJ2-2; a possible D gene is TRBD1 (7 bases). TRBV23-1 is assigned to the ORF class and has an uncertain function. The CDR3 spans 16 residues. V was cut by 0 bases and J by 5 bases, with 13 bases left in between. The CDR3 nucleotides read TGCGCCAGCAGTCAATCGTCGGCAGGGGGGACCGGGGAGCTGTTTTTT. It specifies CASSQSSAGGTGELFF.

This chain links TRBV9 with TRBJ2-5; 7 bases fit TRBD2. The CDR3 is made up of 14 amino acids. V lost 2 bases and J lost 1; bases outside the gene matches: 2. Looked up from germline, CDR1 is SGDLS and CDR2 is YYNGEE. CDR3 sequence (DNA): TGTGCCAGCAGCGTCAGCGGGATCCAAGAGACCCAGTACTTC. Residues: CASSVSGIQETQYF.

This sequence joins TRBV7-2 and TRBJ2-1; a possible D gene is TRBD2 (6 bases). Germline V gene lookup returns CDR1 SGHTA and CDR2 FQGNSA. This CDR3 is built from 15 residues. V was shortened by 5 bases and J by 9 bases, with 20 bases between the two germline ends. The CDR3 is CASSAGPQTIVEQFF. For the CDR3, the DNA is TGTGCCAGCAGCGCGGGACCGCAGACAATCGTTGAGCAGTTCTTC.

The rearrangement uses TRBV10-3 and TRBJ2-2, with TRBD1 matching over 10 bases. The V gene end was trimmed by 3 bases and the J gene end by 11 bases; junction bases not matched to a gene: 9. The CDR3 is 15 residues long. CDR1 ENHRY and CDR2 SYGVKD come from the germline V gene. The CDR3 protein is CAISEGGQGRFELFF. As DNA, the CDR3 is TGTGCCATCAGTGAAGGGGGACAGGGGAGATTCGAGCTGTTTTTT.

The chain employs TRBV2 and TRBJ1-2; D is possibly TRBD1 (6 bases). Germline CDR1 is SNHLY and CDR2 is FYNNEI. The CDR3 consists of 14 residues. With 3 bases removed from V and 4 bases from J, the gap between germline ends came to 12 bases. The CDR3: CASSDGGATYGYTF. The CDR3 region has the DNA TGTGCCAGCAGTGACGGGGGGGCGACCTATGGCTACACCTTC.

This clone was seen a single time. The chain recombines TRBV5-1 with TRBJ1-1, with 10 bases lining up with TRBD1. The trim removed 4 bases at V and 5 bases at J, leaving 5 bases unmatched. The length of the CDR3 is 14 residues. Germline CDR1 reads SGHRS; CDR2 reads YFSETQ. The CDR3 bases are TGCGCCAGCAGCAGGGACAGGGGTTTGACTGAAGCTTTCTTT. Its translation: CASSRDRGLTEAFF.